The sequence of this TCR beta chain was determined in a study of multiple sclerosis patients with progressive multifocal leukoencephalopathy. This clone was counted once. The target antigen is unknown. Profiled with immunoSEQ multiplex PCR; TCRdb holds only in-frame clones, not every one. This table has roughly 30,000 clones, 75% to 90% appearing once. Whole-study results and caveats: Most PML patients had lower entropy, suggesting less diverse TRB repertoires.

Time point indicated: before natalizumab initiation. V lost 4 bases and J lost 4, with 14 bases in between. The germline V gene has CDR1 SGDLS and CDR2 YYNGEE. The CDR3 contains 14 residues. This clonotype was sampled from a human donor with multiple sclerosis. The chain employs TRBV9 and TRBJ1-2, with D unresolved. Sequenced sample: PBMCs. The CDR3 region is CASSYETGSYGYTF. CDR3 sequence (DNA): TGTGCCAGCAGCTATGAGACGGGCTCCTATGGCTACACCTTC.